This record looks at one T cell receptor (beta chain) sequence and its context. The assay was immunoSEQ multiplex PCR, and TCRdb's table has in-frame clones only and misses some. Seen here are over 5,000 clones, roughly 61% observed once, and the top ten hold less than 8.5%. The time point: after neoadjuvant nivolumab, at surgical resection. This sample is drawn from a study of neoadjuvant anti-PD-1 for oral cavity cancer. The sequence came from a person aged 35 to 85 with oral cavity squamous cell carcinoma. The starting material was tumor tissue, obtained after nivolumab (anti-PD-1) treatment.

The CDR3 coding sequence is TGTGCCAGTAGTTTCCGGGACGTTGGTGAAAAACTGTTTTTT. Its protein is CASSFRDVGEKLFF. The J gene is TRBJ1-4, the V gene TRBV19; the D gene is possibly TRBD1 (5 bases). Looked up from germline, CDR1 is LNHDA and CDR2 is SQIVND (reference sequence). The germline V and J ends were trimmed by 5 bases and 7 bases, with 14 bases remaining between them. The CDR3 has 14 residues.